This entry features one T cell receptor (beta chain) sequence. The data are from a study of blood T cell repertoires in COVID-19. Study summary: COVID-19 samples from acute and convalescent phases originated in the United States, Italy and Spain. PBMCs, B-cell-depleted T cells, or T cells were the source of the cDNA or gDNA that made up the material.

As originally analysed: Researchers report that nucleated cell counts were estimated from reference gene primer amplification. The assay was immunoSEQ multiplex PCR, and TCRdb's table has in-frame clones only and misses some. V, J and clone size were drawn from that table, and D and trimming were deduced from the DNA. The data contain around 95,000 clones, about 80% of them singletons. Germline values: CDR1 SGHRS, CDR2 YFSETQ. Trimming removed 4 bases from V and 0 bases from J, with 15 bases in between. The CDR3 runs 16 residues. The receptor was derived from a woman in her seventies with acute or convalescent COVID-19. The chain has TRBV5-1 and TRBJ2-3, with a tentative D call TRBD2 (6 bases). The sample comprised peripheral blood. The DNA of the CDR3 is TGCGCCAGCAGCCCCGTCCGGGGGTCTAGCACAGATACGCAGTATTTT. It encodes CASSPVRGSSTDTQYF. Drawing the rest from reference TRBV5-1 and TRBJ2-3, the complete variable domain is KAGVTQTPRYLIKTRGQQVTLSCSPISGHRSVSWYQQTPGQGLQFLFEYFSETQRNKGNFPGRFSGRQFSNSRSEMNVSTLELGDSALYLCASSPVRGSSTDTQYFGPGTRLTVL.